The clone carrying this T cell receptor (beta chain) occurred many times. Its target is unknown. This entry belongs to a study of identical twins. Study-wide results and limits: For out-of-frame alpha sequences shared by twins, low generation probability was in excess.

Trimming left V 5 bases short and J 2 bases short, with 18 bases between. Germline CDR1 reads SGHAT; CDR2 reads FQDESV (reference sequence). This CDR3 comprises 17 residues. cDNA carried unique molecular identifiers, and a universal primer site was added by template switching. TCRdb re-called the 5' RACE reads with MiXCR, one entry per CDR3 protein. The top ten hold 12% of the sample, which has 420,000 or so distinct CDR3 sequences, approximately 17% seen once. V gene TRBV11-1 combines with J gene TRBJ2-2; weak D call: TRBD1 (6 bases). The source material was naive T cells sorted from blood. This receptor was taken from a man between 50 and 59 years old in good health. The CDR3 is CASSPGGWGRNTGELFF. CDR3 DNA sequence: TGTGCCAGCAGCCCCGGAGGTTGGGGGCGTAACACCGGGGAGCTGTTTTTT.